The clone carrying this T cell receptor beta chain was detected a few times. The antigen remains unidentified. These data belong to a study of blood T cells in healthy people across ages. The study's findings and limits: Nothing was known about donor CMV status, and this possibly confounded expanded clonotype changes. The long-lived group displayed more naive CD4+ cells, plus higher diversity, than the aged donors did.

Sample donors were healthy Caucasian individuals that came from Russia, aged roughly 6 to 95. Germline assignment: CDR1 MNHEY and CDR2 SMNVEV (reference sequence). The V and J ends lost 7 bases and 3 bases, in that order; junction bases with no gene match: 10. The length of the CDR3 is 15 residues. Through a sample-barcoded 5' primer and a J-beta primer mix, a second PCR was run for 7 to 11 cycles. TCRdb reanalysed the 5' RACE reads using MiXCR and keeps one entry per CDR3 protein. The sample lists 750,000 to 950,000 distinct CDR3 sequences; approximately 55% were seen once. The origin of this receptor is a man aged 80 or over in good health. The specimen was blood. The gene calls are TRBV27 and TRBJ2-7, with TRBD2 identical over 9 bases. Here the CDR3 reads CASTASGRTHYEQYF. The CDR3 region has the DNA TGTGCCAGCACCGCGAGCGGGAGGACTCACTACGAGCAGTACTTC.